The text below deals with one T cell receptor beta chain. This sample is part of a study of preoperative IRX-2 immunotherapy in early breast cancer. The germline V gene has CDR1 SGHRS and CDR2 YFSETQ. This CDR3 has 15 residues. The ends lost 0 bases at V and 5 bases at J; junction bases unmatched: 7. Described treatment: preoperative locoregional IRX-2 cytokine immunotherapy. Samples came from a phase Ib trial of preoperative locoregional IRX-2 cytokine immunotherapy. Only in-frame clones appear in the TCRdb table, and some are missing; sequencing was by immunoSEQ multiplex PCR. Seen here are about 43,000 clones, approximately 94% observed once, and the top ten hold 1.5% to 2%.

Sequences were derived from tumor tissue, sampled after IRX-2 immunotherapy. This clonotype was obtained from a human donor with breast cancer. V gene TRBV5-1 combines with J gene TRBJ2-7; 8 bases align to TRBD1. This CDR3 is CASSLVTGDLNEQYF. The CDR3 DNA sequence: TGCGCCAGCAGCTTGGTGACAGGGGACTTAAACGAGCAGTACTTC.